The 27 T cell receptor beta chains presented below share a single source sample, sequenced in a study of blood T cells in healthy people across ages. PCR was performed a second time for about 6 to 12 cycles using a sample-barcoded 5' primer and a J-beta primer mix. A single record per CDR3 protein comes from TCRdb applying MiXCR to the 5' RACE reads. The table includes around 780,000 distinct CDR3 sequences, 56% detected once. The sequencing sample was made of blood. These receptors were collected from a man aged 35 to 55 in good health.

CDR3 amino acids: CASSYLVAGVETQYF. CDR3 DNA: TGTGCCAGCAGTTACCTGGTAGCGGGAGTAGAGACCCAGTACTTC. The chain links TRBV6-5 to TRBJ2-5; 9 bases are a match to TRBD2. CDR3 length equals 15 residues. Germline V gene lookup returns CDR1 MNHEY and CDR2 SVGAGI. With 2 bases clipped from V and 4 bases from J, the junction kept 5 bases outside the gene matches.

V is TRBV7-8 and J is TRBJ2-7; a possible D gene is TRBD1 (5 bases). With 1 base removed from V and 5 bases from J, the gap between germline ends came to 15 bases. Germline CDR1 reads SGHVS; CDR2 reads FQNEAQ. CDR3 length: 15 residues. DNA of the CDR3: TGTGCCAGCAGCTTAGTTGTAGGGGTCAGCGACGAGCAGTACTTC. This sequence encodes CASSLVVGVSDEQYF.

This chain uses TRBV29-1 with TRBJ1-2, with D maybe TRBD1 (6 bases). With 4 bases removed from V and 5 bases from J, the gap between germline ends came to 17 bases. The CDR3 is 14 amino acids. Germline loops: CDR1 SQVTM, CDR2 ANQGSEA. This CDR3 is CSVGLPDRSYGYTF. In DNA, the CDR3 is TGCAGCGTTGGCCTCCCGGACAGATCTTATGGCTACACCTTC.

CDR3 sequence reads: CASTKPGQLYNEQFF. The CDR3 region has the DNA TGTGCCAGCACCAAACCCGGACAGCTCTACAATGAGCAGTTCTTC. The chain links TRBV6-5 to TRBJ2-1, with D possibly matching TRBD1 (6 bases). The CDR3 consists of 15 residues. Germline CDR1 reads MNHEY; CDR2 reads SVGAGI. Trimming shortened V by 7 bases and J by 3 bases, and 16 bases separated the two germline ends.

The chain recombines TRBV28 with TRBJ2-5, with TRBD1 matching 10 bases. This CDR3 contains 16 residues. V shed 4 bases, J shed 0 bases, and the junction held 5 bases outside the gene matches. The germline CDR1 and CDR2 sequences are MDHEN and SYDVKM. The CDR3 DNA sequence: TGTGCCAGCAGTTCCCGACAGGGGGCATACCAAGAGACCCAGTACTTC. Encoded protein: CASSSRQGAYQETQYF.

The rearrangement uses TRBV20-1 and TRBJ2-7; 10 positions agree with TRBD2. Germline V gene sequence: CDR1 DFQATT, CDR2 SNEGSKA (reference sequence). Trimming cost V 6 bases and J 0 bases; bases outside gene matches: 5. There are 14 residues in the CDR3. In DNA, the CDR3 is TGCAGTGCCCGTACTAGCGGGGACTCCTACGAGCAGTACTTC. This gives the protein CSARTSGDSYEQYF.

This clonotype occurred a few times. The chain employs TRBV20-1 and TRBJ2-4; possible D gene TRBD1, 5 bases. The CDR3 length is 15 residues. Germline V gene data show CDR1 as DFQATT and CDR2 as SNEGSKA (reference sequence). V was clipped by 0 bases and J by 8 bases, with 17 bases between them. CDR3 coding DNA: TGCAGTGCTAGAGACCCCATAGGGGCCAGGTACATTCAGTACTTC. Amino acids: CSARDPIGARYIQYF.

This chain uses TRBV27 with TRBJ2-5, with 11 positions matching TRBD2. After removal of 6 bases from V and 1 base from J, the junction contained 16 bases not matched to a gene. CDR1 and CDR2 from the germline V gene are MNHEY and SMNVEV (reference sequence). The CDR3 has 19 amino acids. The DNA for the CDR3 is TGTGCCAGCAGCCCCCGGAGGGTAGCGGGGGGGCGTTTCCAAGAGACCCAGTACTTC. Translated: CASSPRRVAGGRFQETQYF.

The V and J genes are TRBV20-1 and TRBJ1-2; D is unclear. V gave up 4 bases and J gave up 8 bases, with 17 bases separating them. There are 13 residues in the CDR3. Germline V gene sequence: CDR1 DFQATT, CDR2 SNEGSKA (reference sequence). The CDR3 DNA reads TGCAGTGCTACCGGACGCCTTATGGGAGGCTACACCTTC. It translates to CSATGRLMGGYTF.

This clonotype has only one observation. The rearrangement joins TRBV5-5 to TRBJ2-1; unclear D gene. Per germline, CDR1 SGHKS and CDR2 YYEKEE (reference sequence). V shed 0 bases and J shed 5 bases, with 18 bases lying between them. The length of the CDR3 is 17 residues. CDR3 amino acids: CASSLVSAGPQNNEQFF. In DNA, the CDR3 is TGTGCCAGCAGCTTGGTTTCGGCCGGCCCCCAAAACAATGAGCAGTTCTTC.

The chain couples TRBV6-5 to TRBJ2-6; D may be TRBD1 or TRBD2 (5 bases each). CDR3 length: 20 amino acids. V gave up 0 bases and J gave up 1 base, with 19 bases separating them. The V gene's germline CDR1 is MNHEY and CDR2 SVGAGI. The CDR3 DNA follows: TGTGCCAGCAGTTACTCGGGGAACCGGGGCCGGCTGTCTGGGGCCAACGTCCTGACTTTC. Translating it yields CASSYSGNRGRLSGANVLTF.

This clonotype was seen a few times. The V gene is TRBV7-2, the J gene TRBJ2-7, with 8 bases that match TRBD2. The V gene end was trimmed by 0 bases and the J gene end by 5 bases; junction bases not matched to a gene: 9. Germline assignment: CDR1 SGHTA and CDR2 FQGNSA. The CDR3 has 16 amino acids. The CDR3 sequence: CASSLASGGVGNEQYF. The CDR3 DNA sequence: TGTGCCAGCAGCTTAGCGTCCGGGGGGGTTGGGAACGAGCAGTACTTC.

The chain employs TRBV15 and TRBJ2-3; possible D gene TRBD2, 5 bases. Trimming took 8 bases from V and 0 from J, leaving 9 bases between them. The CDR3 has 13 residues. Germline CDR1 reads LNHNV; CDR2 reads YYDKDF (reference sequence). DNA of the CDR3: TGTGCCACCCGCGGGTTTAGCACAGATACGCAGTATTTT. Translated, it gives CATRGFSTDTQYF.

There are a few counts of this clonotype. The chain carries TRBV20-1 and TRBJ2-7; 7 bases fit TRBD2. V gave up 1 base and J gave up 3 bases; unmatched junction bases: 12. Germline CDR1 DFQATT, CDR2 SNEGSKA (reference sequence). This CDR3 has 16 amino acids. CDR3 sequence: CSARGLTSPPNYEQYF. The CDR3 DNA reads as TGCAGTGCTAGAGGGCTGACTAGCCCTCCGAACTACGAGCAGTACTTC.

J is TRBJ2-1 and V is TRBV5-1; 7 bases map to TRBD2. Germline V CDR1 and CDR2: SGHRS, YFSETQ. V was clipped by 4 bases and J by 4 bases; unmatched bases: 11. CDR3 length: 16 amino acids. Written as DNA, the CDR3 is TGCGCCAGCAGCCCGGAACGGGACTACCCGTACAATGAGCAGTTCTTC. Amino acid sequence: CASSPERDYPYNEQFF.

The CDR3 loop is CASSSDPAPSYEQYF. The CDR3 nucleotides are TGCGCCAGCAGCTCCGACCCGGCCCCCTCCTACGAGCAGTACTTC. The chain links TRBV5-1 to TRBJ2-7; no definite D call. Trimming removed 3 bases at V and 0 bases at J, with 13 bases between. Germline V gives CDR1 SGHRS, CDR2 YFSETQ. There are 15 residues in the CDR3.

The chain combines TRBV27 with TRBJ1-6; 7 positions match TRBD1. CDR1 and CDR2 from the germline V gene are MNHEY and SMNVEV (reference sequence). The CDR3 length is 15 residues. Trimming took 6 bases from V and 7 from J; bases not matched to a gene: 9. The CDR3 reads CASRTRQGLNSPLHF. The CDR3 bases are TGTGCCAGCAGAACTCGACAGGGCCTCAATTCACCCCTCCACTTT.

The gene calls are TRBV6-2 or TRBV6-3 and TRBJ2-2, with a weak D call TRBD1 (5 bases). Trimming cost V 0 bases and J 5 bases, with 10 bases left between them. Germline lookup yields CDR1 MNHEY and CDR2 SVGEGT. This CDR3 contains 15 residues. The CDR3 protein is CASSYSSGWTGELFF. CDR3 coding DNA: TGTGCCAGCAGTTACTCATCAGGGTGGACCGGGGAGCTGTTTTTT.

The sample holds many counts of this clonotype. The chain couples TRBV27 to TRBJ2-7; the D is unclear. Germline assignment: CDR1 MNHEY and CDR2 SMNVEV (reference sequence). The CDR3 is 13 amino acids. V was trimmed by 3 bases and J by 3 bases, leaving 9 bases between them. Here the CDR3 reads CASSLLQNYEQYF. The CDR3 DNA sequence: TGTGCCAGCAGTTTGTTACAGAACTACGAGCAGTACTTC.

This clonotype was counted a few times. The CDR3: CASRQGAWETQYF. The CDR3 coding sequence is TGTGCCAGCAGACAGGGGGCGTGGGAGACCCAGTACTTC. This chain links TRBV27 with TRBJ2-5; 9 nucleotides agree with TRBD1. Germline lookup yields CDR1 MNHEY and CDR2 SMNVEV (reference sequence). The CDR3 contains 13 residues. V was pared by 6 bases and J by 5 bases, with 4 bases of the junction left unmatched.

As for this clonotype: A junction boundary mismatches the germline segment, possibly from a read error. This chain joins TRBV3-1 and TRBJ1-2, with 7 bases lining up with TRBD1. The CDR3 length is 13 residues. CDR1 LGHDT and CDR2 YNNKEL come from the germline V gene (reference sequence). CDR3 sequence (DNA): TGTGCCAGCAGCCAGACACAGGGGTATGGCTACGCCTTC. It encodes CASSQTQGYGYAF.

The count of this clonotype is one. The chain links TRBV4-1 to TRBJ2-2, with 9 bases fitting TRBD2. This CDR3 has 17 amino acids. The V segment lost 0 bases and the J segment 4 bases; nucleotides outside the gene matches: 6. Germline loops: CDR1 MGHRA, CDR2 YSYEKL. The CDR3 loop reads CASSQDGLAGLTGELFF. The CDR3 DNA reads TGCGCCAGCAGCCAAGATGGGCTAGCGGGGCTCACCGGGGAGCTGTTTTTT.

The chain uses TRBV28 and TRBJ1-1, with no clear D. Trimming removed 2 bases from V and 5 bases from J, with 15 bases in between. In germline, CDR1 is MDHEN, CDR2 SYDVKM. The CDR3 length is 15 residues. The CDR3 region is CASSLGWNSGTEAFF. The CDR3 coding sequence is TGTGCCAGCAGTTTAGGTTGGAATAGTGGAACTGAAGCTTTCTTT. The whole variable domain, remainder taken from reference TRBV28 and TRBJ1-1, is DVKVTQSSRYLVKRTGEKVFLECVQDMDHENMFWYRQDPGLGLRLIYFSYDVKMKEKGDIPEGYSVSREKKERFSLILESASTNQTSMYLCASSLGWNSGTEAFFGQGTRLTVV.

The chain joins TRBV21-1 to TRBJ2-3; TRBD1 is the table's D call and was not checked against the DNA. TRBV21-1 corresponds to a pseudogene. This CDR3 spans 18 amino acids. The CDR3 DNA follows: TGTGCCAGCAGCAAACCCCCGGAAGGGGCGGGGGACACAGATACGCAGTATTTT. It encodes CASSKPPEGAGDTDTQYF.

This clonotype was observed a handful of times. CDR3 in amino acids: CASSLYEGLYEQYF. In nucleotides, the CDR3 is TGTGCCAGCAGTTTGTACGAGGGTCTGTACGAGCAGTACTTC. This chain connects TRBV27 to TRBJ2-7; maybe TRBD2 (5 bases). V dropped 3 bases and J dropped 4 bases, with 13 bases sitting between them. There are 14 residues in the CDR3. Per germline, CDR1 MNHEY and CDR2 SMNVEV (reference sequence).

This chain uses TRBV12-3 or TRBV12-4 with TRBJ2-1; weak D call: TRBD2 (6 bases). This CDR3 is built from 15 residues. Deletions cut 2 bases from V and 0 bases from J, with 8 bases between. This CDR3 reads CASSLLASSYNEQFF. The DNA of the CDR3 is TGTGCCAGCAGTTTACTAGCGAGCTCCTACAATGAGCAGTTCTTC.

This clonotype was detected only a few times. V is TRBV6-1 and J is TRBJ2-5; D is possibly TRBD2 (6 bases). Trimming cost V 6 bases and J 3 bases, with 17 bases left between them. This CDR3 spans 15 amino acids. Germline CDR1 is MNHNS and CDR2 is SASEGT. CDR3: CASRRDLLGEETQYF. The CDR3 nucleotides are TGTGCCAGCAGGCGGGACCTTTTAGGTGAAGAGACCCAGTACTTC.